The 28 T cell receptor beta chains given below trace back to one sample, sequenced in a study of coeliac disease. Repertoires were generated with immunoSEQ multiplex PCR, while TCRdb's copy carries only in-frame clones and drops some. The table shows approximately 3,100 clones, with roughly 70% occurring only once. The specimen was lymphocytes from the gut lamina propria. These receptors were collected from an elderly man without celiac disease.

V and J are TRBV7-2 and TRBJ1-3; no clear D gene. Germline assignment: CDR1 SGHTA and CDR2 FQGNSA. V lost 1 base and J lost 0, with 7 bases in between. The CDR3 consists of 15 residues. CDR3 DNA: TGTGCCAGCAGCTTAGAGCCCGCCTCTGGAAACACCATATATTTT. Its translation is CASSLEPASGNTIYF.

In this sample, this clone turned up a few times. J is TRBJ2-1 and V is TRBV5-4; 7 bases are shared with TRBD2. The ends lost 2 bases at V and 0 bases at J; junction bases unmatched: 2. CDR3 size: 15 residues. CDR1 and CDR2 from the germline V gene are SGHNT and YYREEE (reference sequence). The CDR3 protein is CASSLAGRSYNEQFF. Written as DNA, the CDR3 is TGTGCCAGCAGCTTAGCGGGACGCTCCTACAATGAGCAGTTCTTC.

CDR3 sequence: CASSPFARDSYEQYF. Here the CDR3 DNA reads TGTGCCAGCAGCCCGTTCGCGCGGGACTCCTACGAGCAGTACTTC. The rearrangement links TRBV5-6 to TRBJ2-5, with a possible D match to TRBD2 (6 bases). The J call may not be correct, given that the DNA end is closer to TRBJ2-7. This CDR3 is 15 amino acids long. CDR1 and CDR2 (germline): SGHDT, YYEEEE.

V usage is TRBV19 and J usage is TRBJ2-6; D is uncertain. V lost 5 bases and J lost 5, with 22 bases in between. The CDR3 loop spans 18 amino acids. The germline V gene encodes CDR1 LNHDA and CDR2 SQIVND (reference sequence). CDR3 bases: TGTGCCAGTAGTCGACATCGACAAATCACAAATCGGGCCAACGTCCTGACTTTC. It is translated as CASSRHRQITNRANVLTF.

This clone was observed a single time. This chain uses TRBV5-1 with TRBJ2-2; D is perhaps TRBD2 (6 bases). There are 16 residues in the CDR3. V was shortened by 4 bases and J by 2 bases, with 15 bases between the two germline ends. CDR1 is SGHRS and CDR2 is YFSETQ in the germline V gene. The CDR3 sequence is CASSRSGTFNTGELFF. CDR3 coding DNA: TGCGCCAGCAGCCGATCCGGGACTTTTAACACCGGGGAGCTGTTTTTT.

In its sample, this clone was seen a few times. V is TRBV27 and J is TRBJ1-2; D is possibly TRBD1 (5 bases). This CDR3 spans 12 amino acids. Trimming left V 4 bases short and J 6 bases short, with 9 bases between. CDR1 and CDR2 from the germline V gene are MNHEY and SMNVEV (reference sequence). The CDR3 loop is CASSSSGNGYTF. The CDR3, as DNA: TGTGCCAGCAGTTCCTCAGGGAATGGCTACACCTTC.

The chain links TRBV7-8 to TRBJ2-1; tentatively, D is TRBD2 (5 bases). Trimming left V 4 bases short and J 10 bases short, with 11 bases between. The CDR3 extends over 12 amino acids. Germline V gene sequence: CDR1 SGHVS, CDR2 FQNEAQ. CDR3 sequence (DNA): TGTGCCAGCAGCTCTAGCTTCGGGGAGCAGTTCTTC. Translated, it gives CASSSSFGEQFF.

The CDR3 loop is CASSSDSTYEQYV. CDR3 bases: TGTGCCAGCAGCTCAGACAGTACCTACGAGCAGTACGTC. The chain employs TRBV7-9 and TRBJ2-7; D is perhaps TRBD1 (5 bases). Between the trimmed V and J ends, which lost 4 bases and 2 bases, there was a span of 9 bases. The CDR3 loop spans 13 amino acids. CDR1 and CDR2 (germline): SEHNR, FQNEAQ (reference sequence).

The chain is built from TRBV7-3 and TRBJ1-1, with 11 positions matching TRBD1. This CDR3 region has 17 residues. The V segment lost 4 bases and the J segment 5 bases; nucleotides outside the gene matches: 12. Looked up from germline, CDR1 is SGHTA and CDR2 is FQGTGA. This CDR3 reads CASSSTLGTGGKTEAFF. In DNA, the CDR3 is TGTGCCAGCAGCTCCACCCTCGGGACAGGGGGGAAGACTGAAGCTTTCTTT.

This clone occurred a few times. V and J are TRBV11-2 and TRBJ2-6; tentative D call: TRBD1 (6 bases). Between the trimmed V and J ends, which lost 5 bases and 0 bases, there was a span of 8 bases. CDR3 length: 15 residues. CDR1 is SGHAT and CDR2 is FQNNGV in the germline V gene. The CDR3 bases are TGTGCCAGCAGCACACAGGGCTCTGGGGCCAACGTCCTGACTTTC. It codes for CASSTQGSGANVLTF. Complete variable domain (other parts from reference TRBV11-2 and TRBJ2-6): EAGVAQSPRYKIIEKRQSVAFWCNPISGHATLYWYQQILGQGPKLLIQFQNNGVVDDSQLPKDRFSAERLKGVDSTLKIQPAKLEDSAVYLCASSTQGSGANVLTFGAGSRLTVL.

CDR3 in amino acids: CASSRRTEETQYF. CDR3 DNA: TGTGCCAGCAGTCGCAGGACAGAAGAGACCCAGTACTTC. The chain carries TRBV2 and TRBJ2-5, with TRBD1 as a possible D gene (6 bases). The ends were cut back, 5 bases at V and 3 bases at J, with 10 bases in the middle. The CDR3 contains 13 residues. Per germline, CDR1 SNHLY and CDR2 FYNNEI. The full variable domain, with the rest looked up from reference TRBV2 and TRBJ2-5, is EPEVTQTPSHQVTQMGQEVILRCVPISNHLYFYWYRQILGQKVEFLVSFYNNEISEKSEIFDDQFSVERPDGSNFTLKIRSTKLEDSAMYFCASSRRTEETQYFGPGTRLLVL.

This chain connects TRBV5-5 to TRBJ2-1, with a possible D match to TRBD1 (6 bases). The germline V and J ends were trimmed by 2 bases and 0 bases, with 9 bases remaining between them. CDR3 length equals 15 residues. Germline V gene lookup returns CDR1 SGHKS and CDR2 YYEKEE (reference sequence). CDR3 residues: CASSFSRGSYNEQFF. CDR3 DNA: TGTGCCAGCAGCTTTTCCAGGGGCTCCTACAATGAGCAGTTCTTC.

V usage is TRBV11-2 and J usage is TRBJ1-1; possible D gene TRBD1, 6 bases. Trimming stripped 2 bases from V and 5 bases from J, with 15 bases between. CDR3 length: 15 amino acids. CDR1 and CDR2 (germline): SGHAT, FQNNGV. The CDR3 here is CASSLTQGFLTEAFF. The CDR3 region has the DNA TGTGCCAGCAGCTTAACACAGGGATTTCTAACTGAAGCTTTCTTT. Complete variable domain (other parts from reference TRBV11-2 and TRBJ1-1): EAGVAQSPRYKIIEKRQSVAFWCNPISGHATLYWYQQILGQGPKLLIQFQNNGVVDDSQLPKDRFSAERLKGVDSTLKIQPAKLEDSAVYLCASSLTQGFLTEAFFGQGTRLTVV.

The rearrangement uses TRBV28 and TRBJ1-1; 11 bases agree with TRBD1. The CDR3 is 15 amino acids. CDR1 and CDR2 (germline): MDHEN, SYDVKM. V shed 5 bases and J 4 bases; nucleotides not matched to a gene: 6. The CDR3 coding sequence is TGTGCCAGCAGTAGGGGGGACAGGGGGGGCACTGAAGCTTTCTTT. Amino acid sequence: CASSRGDRGGTEAFF.

This chain joins TRBV10-3 and TRBJ1-1; 7 nucleotides line up with TRBD1. The V segment lost 11 bases and the J segment 1 base; nucleotides outside the gene matches: 13. CDR1 ENHRY and CDR2 SYGVKD come from the germline V gene. The CDR3 is 15 amino acids. CDR3 protein: CAALQGTEGNTEAFF. CDR3 DNA sequence: TGTGCCGCCCTACAGGGGACGGAGGGGAACACTGAAGCTTTCTTT.

This clone was counted between two and nine times. The CDR3 protein is CASSYRDRGRQETQYF. CDR3 nucleotides: TGTGCCAGCAGCTACCGGGACAGGGGGCGTCAAGAGACCCAGTACTTC. The chain joins TRBV11-3 to TRBJ2-5; 12 bases line up with TRBD1. The CDR3 is made up of 16 amino acids. The V segment lost 4 bases and the J segment 2 bases; nucleotides outside the gene matches: 5. The germline V gene encodes CDR1 SGHNT and CDR2 YENEEA.

The chain combines TRBV28 with TRBJ2-1; perhaps TRBD1 as D (6 bases). The CDR3 totals 14 residues. V was cut by 6 bases and J by 5 bases, with 14 bases left in between. CDR1 is MDHEN, CDR2 SYDVKM, per germline. CDR3 in amino acids: CASSLIQGNNEQFF. The CDR3 coding sequence is TGTGCCAGCAGCCTCATCCAGGGGAACAATGAGCAGTTCTTC.

Here the CDR3 DNA reads TGTGCCAGCAGTGAAACAGGCAGGGGCTACGAGCAGTACTTC. Residues: CASSETGRGYEQYF. The chain links TRBV6-1 to TRBJ2-7; tentatively, D is TRBD1 (6 bases). Germline V gene lookup returns CDR1 MNHNS and CDR2 SASEGT. V gave up 2 bases and J gave up 3 bases, with 11 bases separating them. The CDR3 loop spans 14 amino acids.

This clone has a handful of counts. The CDR3 is CASSYGQDNSPLHF. In nucleotides, the CDR3 is TGTGCCAGCAGTTACGGCCAGGATAATTCACCCCTCCACTTT. The chain uses TRBV6-6 and TRBJ1-6; D ambiguous. V shed 2 bases and J shed 5 bases, with 7 bases lying between them. From germline, CDR1 is MNHNY and CDR2 SVGAGI (reference sequence). This CDR3 comprises 14 residues.

The table lists this clone with a count of one. The CDR3 DNA reads as TGTGCCAGCAGCGTAGTATACGGGGAGCTGTTTTTT. Translation gives CASSVVYGELFF. The V and J genes are TRBV9 and TRBJ2-2; D is ambiguous. Trimming pared 0 bases from V and 7 bases from J, leaving 4 bases between. The CDR3 totals 12 residues. Germline V gene sequence: CDR1 SGDLS, CDR2 YYNGEE.

Only one count was recorded for this clone. V is TRBV29-1 and J is TRBJ2-1; D is ambiguous. Germline V gene data show CDR1 as SQVTM and CDR2 as ANQGSEA. Trimming took off 7 bases at V and 0 bases at J, with 13 bases between the two ends. This CDR3 is built from 14 residues. CDR3 coding DNA: TGCAGCGCAATAGGCGGCCCCTCCTACAATGAGCAGTTCTTC. This codes for CSAIGGPSYNEQFF.

This clone was picked up a small number of times. V usage is TRBV9 and J usage is TRBJ1-2, with 7 bases matching TRBD1. V lost 3 bases to trimming and J lost 8 bases; unmatched junction nucleotides: 10. This CDR3 has 14 amino acids. Germline assignment: CDR1 SGDLS and CDR2 YYNGEE. CDR3 residues: CASSGREGARGYTF. The CDR3 DNA reads as TGTGCCAGCAGCGGACGGGAGGGGGCTCGCGGCTACACCTTC.

The V gene is TRBV18, the J gene TRBJ1-1; 7 bases align to TRBD1. CDR1 and CDR2 (germline): KGHSH, LQKENI. The CDR3 is 15 residues long. V gave up 3 bases and J gave up 1 base; unmatched junction bases: 5. CDR3 in amino acids: CASSPKTGENTEAFF. The CDR3 DNA reads as TGTGCCAGCTCACCCAAAACAGGGGAGAACACTGAAGCTTTCTTT. Full variable domain (missing parts from reference TRBV18 and TRBJ1-1): NAGVMQNPRHLVRRRGQEARLRCSPMKGHSHVYWYRQLPEEGLKFMVYLQKENIIDESGMPKERFSAEFPKEGPSILRIQQVVRGDSAAYFCASSPKTGENTEAFFGQGTRLTVV.

The J gene is TRBJ2-6, the V gene TRBV28; D perhaps matches TRBD2 (7 bases). Germline assignment: CDR1 MDHEN and CDR2 SYDVKM. The CDR3 consists of 14 residues. Trimming took off 3 bases at V and 9 bases at J, with 12 bases between the two ends. The CDR3 is CASSLGGPFNVLTF. In DNA, the CDR3 is TGTGCCAGCAGTTTGGGGGGGCCCTTCAACGTCCTGACTTTC.

The V gene is TRBV11-2, the J gene TRBJ1-1, with unresolved D. Germline V gives CDR1 SGHAT, CDR2 FQNNGV. The CDR3 runs 14 residues. V lost 0 bases and J lost 5, with 10 bases in between. The CDR3 DNA reads TGTGCCAGCAGCTTAGATCGCCGGGTAACTGAAGCTTTCTTT. This gives the protein CASSLDRRVTEAFF.

This clone appeared a single time. The gene calls are TRBV14 and TRBJ2-7; 7 positions match TRBD2. V was pared by 8 bases and J by 7 bases, with 11 bases of the junction left unmatched. Germline V gives CDR1 SGHDN, CDR2 FVKESK. The CDR3 has 13 residues. CDR3 sequence (DNA): TGTGCCAGCCGCTCGGCGGGAGTGGGGGAGCAGTACTTC. It specifies CASRSAGVGEQYF.

The chain joins TRBV2 to TRBJ1-4; 9 bases are a match to TRBD1. The CDR3 runs to 15 residues. The junction had 9 bases not matched to a gene; V was cut back by 6 bases and J by 7 bases. Germline assignment: CDR1 SNHLY and CDR2 FYNNEI. This CDR3 is CASRRDRAGGEKLFF. The CDR3 DNA sequence: TGTGCCAGCAGGCGGGACAGGGCTGGGGGTGAAAAACTGTTTTTT.

J is TRBJ1-4 and V is TRBV7-8, with D tentatively TRBD1 (5 bases). Per germline, CDR1 SGHVS and CDR2 FQNEAQ. Between the trimmed V and J ends, which lost 1 base and 7 bases, there was a span of 13 bases. The CDR3 runs 15 residues. The CDR3 DNA follows: TGTGCCAGCAGCTTAGATCAGGGAATCAGTGAAAAACTGTTTTTT. Translating gives CASSLDQGISEKLFF.